The TCR beta chain described here comes from a study of read filtering for tumor transcriptome and immune sequencing. Study details: Revised staging placed fewer than ten patients in R-ISS I, 15 to 20 in II, more than 5 in III. Transcriptome libraries were built from DNase-treated RNA.

This clonotype ranks as medium-sized. What it binds is unknown. Molecular barcoded adaptors covering alpha/delta and beta/gamma chains were used on roughly 400 ng RNA. TCRdb reprocessed the reads with MiXCR, giving one entry per CDR3 protein. The sample lists roughly 5,200 distinct CDR3 sequences; around 21% were seen once. V lost 5 bases to trimming and J lost 7 bases, with 12 bases between them. The CDR3 is 13 amino acids. CDR1 and CDR2 from the germline V gene are PRHDT and FYEKMQ (reference sequence). Notes on the study in general: Compared with RNA-seq, IR-seq gave much higher clonotype depth and reliability.

Bone marrow was sampled from every patient at the time of active disease. Input material: a population of CD138-negative cells sorted from bone marrow. The source of this sequence is a donor at least 40 years old with multiple myeloma. The chain employs TRBV13 and TRBJ2-1; D not certain. In DNA form, the CDR3 reads TGTGCCAGCAGCCCCGAATCCAGGAATGAGCAGTTCTTC. This sequence encodes CASSPESRNEQFF.